Each of the 14 T cell receptor beta chains below was sequenced from the same sample in a study of CD8+CD57+ T cells in acquired aplastic anemia listed by TCRdb under 2018. TCRdb records Illumina HiSeq 2000 as the sequencer. Profiling of TCR beta VDJ combinations and CDR3 sequences used genomic DNA as the template. TCRdb's own reprocessing of the public reads used fastp at Q25 and MiXCR and kept productive beta chains. Each CDR3 protein gets just one entry, which takes the most common genes and DNA from the rows behind it. This sample comprises around 250,000 distinct CDR3 sequences, about 56% of them detected only once. Less than 9.5% of the sample belongs to the ten largest clones. Sequencing was done on a sample of sorted CD4+, CD8+, or CD8+CD57+ T cells (not recorded which) from PBMCs. All receptors come from a human donor with severe aplastic anemia or a healthy control (not recorded which).

This clonotype has at least ten counts. The chain couples TRBV6-1 to TRBJ1-2; TRBD1 might be the D (6 bases). The CDR3 contains 14 residues. Looked up from germline, CDR1 is MNHNS and CDR2 is SASEGT. The ends were cut back, 5 bases at V and 2 bases at J, with 12 bases in the middle. The CDR3 DNA reads TGTGCCAGCAGTCCGACAGGTTCGAACTATGGCTACACCTTC. Its translation is CASSPTGSNYGYTF.

The V and J genes are TRBV20-1 and TRBJ2-7; no clear D. The CDR3 runs to 12 residues. The V end lost 1 base, the J end lost 3 bases, and 7 bases lay between the germline ends. CDR1 DFQATT and CDR2 SNEGSKA come from the germline V gene (reference sequence). The DNA for the CDR3 is TGCAGTGCTAGAGTGTACAGCTACGAGCAGTACTTC. This encodes CSARVYSYEQYF.

This clonotype was counted ten times or more. This chain links TRBV20-1 with TRBJ2-7, with 7 bases that match TRBD2. The V segment lost 3 bases and the J segment 3 bases; nucleotides outside the gene matches: 8. Germline CDR1 is DFQATT and CDR2 is SNEGSKA (reference sequence). This CDR3 spans 14 amino acids. CDR3 region: CSARGGDLFYEQYF. The CDR3 DNA sequence: TGCAGTGCTAGGGGAGGGGACCTATTCTACGAGCAGTACTTC.

This clonotype was detected many times. The chain is built from TRBV29-1 and TRBJ2-1; tentative D call: TRBD1 (6 bases). Germline CDR1 and CDR2: SQVTM and ANQGSEA. V lost 6 bases to trimming and J lost 4 bases, with 10 bases between them. This CDR3 is 12 amino acids long. CDR3 in DNA: TGCAGCGTGAGTGGACAGTACAATGAGCAGTTCTTC. It encodes CSVSGQYNEQFF.

V usage is TRBV19 and J usage is TRBJ1-6, with a tentative D call TRBD1 (5 bases). CDR3 length: 17 amino acids. Trimming removed 3 bases from V and 3 bases from J, with 15 bases in between. In germline, CDR1 is LNHDA, CDR2 SQIVND (reference sequence). The CDR3 loop is CASSMGRKGVYNSPLHF. CDR3 DNA sequence: TGTGCCAGTAGTATGGGTAGAAAAGGGGTCTATAATTCACCCCTCCACTTT.

This chain connects TRBV7-2 to TRBJ2-5, with TRBD1 identical over 7 bases. Germline CDR1 and CDR2: SGHTA and FQGNSA. The length of the CDR3 is 15 residues. Trimming at V came to 8 bases and at J to 7 bases, leaving 16 bases not matched to a gene. The CDR3 region has the DNA TGTGCCAGCTCGATCAAGACAGGGAAGACCGGGACCCAGTACTTC. Its translation is CASSIKTGKTGTQYF. Drawing the rest from reference TRBV7-2 and TRBJ2-5, the complete variable domain is GAGVSQSPSNKVTEKGKDVELRCDPISGHTALYWYRQSLGQGLEFLIYFQGNSAPDKSGLPSDRFSAERTGGSVSTLTIQRTQQEDSAVYLCASSIKTGKTGTQYFGPGTRLLVL.

This clonotype was detected once. A read error may be the cause here, since a much bigger clone is one base away. The J gene is TRBJ1-5, the V gene TRBV10-3; the D gene is possibly TRBD1 (6 bases). The CDR3 consists of 14 residues. V lost 11 bases to trimming and J lost 0 bases, with 14 bases between them. CDR1 and CDR2 (germline): ENHRY, SYGVKD. The CDR3 DNA is TGTGCCTGCAGTTACAGGGTTAGCAATCAGCCCCAGCATTTT. Translation gives CACSYRVSNQPQHF.

This rearrangement joins TRBV11-2 to TRBJ1-1; D might be TRBD1 (5 bases). Between the trimmed V and J ends, which lost 1 base and 3 bases, there was a span of 15 bases. CDR3 size: 16 residues. Looked up from germline, CDR1 is SGHAT and CDR2 is FQNNGV. This CDR3 is CASSLAQGVIDTEAFF. CDR3 bases: TGTGCCAGCAGCTTAGCGCAGGGTGTTATAGACACTGAAGCTTTCTTT. Drawing the rest from reference TRBV11-2 and TRBJ1-1, the complete variable domain is EAGVAQSPRYKIIEKRQSVAFWCNPISGHATLYWYQQILGQGPKLLIQFQNNGVVDDSQLPKDRFSAERLKGVDSTLKIQPAKLEDSAVYLCASSLAQGVIDTEAFFGQGTRLTVV.

Comment on this clonotype: The junction and the germline gene differ at one end; a read error may be behind it. The chain links TRBV5-5 to TRBJ2-5; 9 nucleotides align to TRBD1. Germline CDR1 and CDR2: SGHKS and YYEKEE (reference sequence). This CDR3 spans 14 amino acids. CDR3 sequence (DNA): TGTGCTAGCAGCTCTGGACAGGGGTGGAAGACCCAGTACTTC. Amino acid sequence: CASSSGQGWKTQYF.

V and J are TRBV7-2 and TRBJ2-1; 7 nucleotides line up with TRBD2. With 1 base clipped from V and 3 bases from J, the junction kept 3 bases outside the gene matches. CDR3 length: 15 residues. Germline V gene lookup returns CDR1 SGHTA and CDR2 FQGNSA. CDR3 sequence (DNA): TGTGCCAGCAGCTTAGGTCTAGCGGACTACAATGAGCAGTTCTTC. It specifies CASSLGLADYNEQFF.

Concerning this clonotype: This may be a read error, as it is one base from a much larger clone. This rearrangement joins TRBV10-1 to TRBJ1-4; D gene ambiguous. The length of the CDR3 is 15 residues. Germline values: CDR1 WNHNN, CDR2 SYGVQD (reference sequence). CDR3 nucleotides: TGTGCCAGCAGCCAAGTCTGGCGGCGGAGTGAAGAACTGTTTTTT. It encodes CASSQVWRRSEELFF.

This clonotype was observed many times. The V and J genes are TRBV6-6 and TRBJ2-7, with D possibly being TRBD1 (5 bases). Deletions cut 5 bases from V and 6 bases from J, with 20 bases between. This CDR3 region has 15 residues. Germline loops: CDR1 MNHNY, CDR2 SVGAGI (reference sequence). This CDR3 is CASSPQQVVVGEQYF. In DNA, the CDR3 is TGTGCCAGCAGTCCCCAACAGGTTGTTGTGGGCGAGCAGTACTTC.

Note on this clonotype: One junction end disagrees with the germline gene, perhaps due to a read error. The chain combines TRBV20-1 with TRBJ2-1, with D perhaps assigned TRBD1 or TRBD2 (5 bases each). Germline lookup yields CDR1 DFQATT and CDR2 SNEGSKA (reference sequence). CDR3 length equals 12 residues. The CDR3 DNA is TGCAGTGCTGCGAGAGGGGCCAATCAGCAGTTCTTC. Translating gives CSAARGANQQFF.

This chain connects TRBV7-9 to TRBJ1-3; 8 nucleotides match TRBD1. V was pared by 5 bases and J by 4 bases, with 10 bases of the junction left unmatched. This CDR3 region has 16 residues. Germline V CDR1 and CDR2: SEHNR, FQNEAQ (reference sequence). For the CDR3, the DNA is TGTGCCAGCAGCGACTATCGACAGGGGCCAGGAAACACCATATATTTT. This encodes CASSDYRQGPGNTIYF.